The 22 T cell receptor beta chains in this list originate from one sample, sequenced in a study of blood T cells in healthy people across ages. For the second PCR, which ran for about 7 to 11 cycles, a sample-barcoded 5' primer and a J-beta primer mix were used. TCRdb recomputed calls from the 5' RACE reads with MiXCR, one row per CDR3 protein. This sample has more than 1 million distinct CDR3 sequences, with 35% to 50% found just once. Sequenced: blood. Receptors were obtained from a woman aged 60 to 75 in good health.

Turning to this clonotype: Since a much larger clone is just one base distant, this may be a read error. In this CDR3 the conserved last residue, phenylalanine or tryptophan, is missing, so a read error is likely. The genes are TRBV6-2 or TRBV6-3 and TRBJ2-1, with 9 bases matching TRBD1. The V segment lost 8 bases and the J segment 10 bases; nucleotides outside the gene matches: 6. There are 12 residues in the CDR3. In germline, CDR1 is MNHEY, CDR2 SVGEGT. The CDR3 region is CASRQGVGEQFL. The DNA of the CDR3 is TGTGCCAGCCGACAGGGGGTCGGAGAGCAGTTCTTG.

The chain links TRBV27 to TRBJ2-7; no clear D gene. Germline V gives CDR1 MNHEY, CDR2 SMNVEV (reference sequence). Deletions cut 4 bases from V and 4 bases from J, with 11 bases between. This CDR3 contains 13 residues. In DNA, the CDR3 is TGTGCCAGCAGTTCCGGGTCATTTTACGAGCAGTACTTC. Translated: CASSSGSFYEQYF.

This clonotype came up a few times. V is TRBV15 and J is TRBJ2-5; D is unclear. The J call is uncertain, as TRBJ2-7 better fits the DNA end. Germline V lookup: CDR1 LNHNV, CDR2 YYDKDF (reference sequence). The CDR3 has 15 residues. In DNA form, the CDR3 reads TGTGCCACCAGCCTGCGACCGTGGGTAACGGGCGAGCAGTACTTC. Translation: CATSLRPWVTGEQYF.

This clonotype was seen a handful of times. The chain employs TRBV28 and TRBJ2-7; D possibly corresponds to TRBD1 (6 bases). The V gene's germline CDR1 is MDHEN and CDR2 SYDVKM. Trimming cost V 3 bases and J 5 bases, with 20 bases left between them. CDR3 length: 16 amino acids. For the CDR3, the DNA is TGTGCCAGCAGTTTTCTCGGGACAATCCTCACGGACGAGCAGTACTTC. This encodes CASSFLGTILTDEQYF.

This clonotype turned up a few times. The genes are TRBV29-1 and TRBJ2-7, with 8 bases aligning to TRBD2. Trimming cost V 7 bases and J 0 bases; bases outside gene matches: 11. The CDR3 length is 15 residues. Germline loops: CDR1 SQVTM, CDR2 ANQGSEA. The CDR3: CSGARKRGSSYEQYF. Here the CDR3 DNA reads TGCAGCGGGGCCAGAAAGCGGGGGAGCTCCTACGAGCAGTACTTC.

For this clonotype: A junction boundary mismatches the germline segment, possibly from a read error. This chain links TRBV6-2 or TRBV6-3 with TRBJ2-5; 7 bases fit TRBD2. Looked up from germline, CDR1 is MNHEY and CDR2 is SVGEGT. CDR3 length: 12 amino acids. The CDR3 protein is CAGRSGGETQYF. In DNA, the CDR3 is TGTGCCGGCAGGTCGGGAGGAGAGACCCAGTACTTC.

The chain combines TRBV29-1 with TRBJ2-3, with 7 positions matching TRBD1. V lost 6 bases to trimming and J lost 6 bases; unmatched junction nucleotides: 9. This CDR3 has 13 amino acids. Germline V CDR1 and CDR2: SQVTM, ANQGSEA. Here the CDR3 DNA reads TGCAGCGTAGCTACCGGACAGGTGGATACGCAGTATTTT. The encoded protein is CSVATGQVDTQYF.

The chain has TRBV3-1 and TRBJ2-1; D not resolved. V lost 1 base and J 10 bases, leaving 8 bases between the germline ends. The CDR3 has 12 residues. Germline CDR1 reads LGHDT; CDR2 reads YNNKEL (reference sequence). DNA of the CDR3: TGTGCCAGCAGCCAAGGTTCAGACGAGCAGTTCTTC. Protein product: CASSQGSDEQFF.

This clonotype occurred a few times. The chain combines TRBV28 with TRBJ2-7; 8 bases line up with TRBD2. There are 15 residues in the CDR3. Looked up from germline, CDR1 is MDHEN and CDR2 is SYDVKM. The V segment lost 5 bases and the J segment 7 bases; nucleotides outside the gene matches: 13. CDR3 loop: CASSPPSSGVFEQYF. In nucleotides, the CDR3 is TGTGCCAGCAGTCCTCCCAGTAGCGGGGTTTTTGAGCAGTACTTC.

The CDR3 DNA follows: TGTGCCACCAGCAGGGAAAATTACAATGAGCAGTTCTTC. As protein: CATSRENYNEQFF. The V call is TRBV15, the J call TRBJ2-1, with D unresolved. Trimming removed 3 bases at V and 4 bases at J, with 7 bases between. The CDR3 covers 13 residues. Per germline, CDR1 LNHNV and CDR2 YYDKDF (reference sequence).

The chain links TRBV4-2 to TRBJ2-7, with D perhaps TRBD1 (5 bases). From germline, CDR1 is LGHNA and CDR2 YNFKEQ. Trimming took off 0 bases at V and 2 bases at J, with 14 bases between the two ends. The CDR3 extends over 16 amino acids. This CDR3 reads CASSQETQGPPYEQYF. CDR3 in DNA: TGTGCCAGCAGCCAAGAGACCCAGGGTCCCCCCTACGAGCAGTACTTC.

The chain is built from TRBV27 and TRBJ1-4; D may be TRBD1 (6 bases). This CDR3 has 14 residues. The V end was cut by 5 bases, the J end by 7 bases, with 14 bases between. Per germline, CDR1 MNHEY and CDR2 SMNVEV (reference sequence). CDR3 nucleotides: TGTGCCAGCAGTCCCCGGGGGCAGCCTGAAAAACTGTTTTTT. Its protein product is CASSPRGQPEKLFF.

In this sample, this clonotype turned up a few times. The genes are TRBV20-1 and TRBJ2-7; D unresolved. The CDR3 extends over 12 amino acids. The germline gives CDR1 DFQATT, CDR2 SNEGSKA (reference sequence). The V end lost 1 base, the J end lost 3 bases, and 7 bases lay between the germline ends. CDR3 loop: CSARANSYEQYF. As DNA, the CDR3 is TGCAGTGCTAGAGCAAACAGCTACGAGCAGTACTTC.

The chain is built from TRBV5-1 and TRBJ2-7; possible D gene TRBD1, 6 bases. The CDR3 covers 14 residues. Trimming cost V 1 base and J 5 bases, with 13 bases left between them. Per the germline V gene, CDR1 is SGHRS and CDR2 is YFSETQ. DNA for the CDR3: TGCGCCAGCAGCTTGAGCCCAGGGGTGAACGAGCAGTACTTC. Protein: CASSLSPGVNEQYF.

In its sample, this clonotype was seen a few times. The chain joins TRBV5-1 to TRBJ1-2; tentatively, D is TRBD1 (6 bases). The CDR3 consists of 14 residues. V lost 4 bases and J 7 bases, leaving 17 bases between the germline ends. Germline values: CDR1 SGHRS, CDR2 YFSETQ. DNA for the CDR3: TGCGCCAGCAGCCCAGACAGGCCGCCCGGTGGCTACACCTTC. This codes for CASSPDRPPGGYTF.

This clonotype was detected only once. One end of the junction does not line up with germline, which may come from a read error. The chain couples TRBV7-6 to TRBJ2-7; a weak D match, TRBD2 (6 bases). The assigned J gene may be wrong: the sequence end matches TRBJ2-5 better. Germline V gives CDR1 SGHVS, CDR2 FNYEAQ. The CDR3 contains 13 residues. The CDR3 DNA reads TGTGCCAGCAGCGATACTAGCCAAGGGACCCAGTACTTC. Protein: CASSDTSQGTQYF.

The chain combines TRBV14 with TRBJ2-3; D uncertain. This CDR3 contains 16 residues. Germline V gives CDR1 SGHDN, CDR2 FVKESK. The ends were cut back, 0 bases at V and 0 bases at J, with 10 bases in the middle. The chain's CDR3 is CASSQDSLSSTDTQYF. The CDR3 DNA reads TGTGCCAGCAGCCAAGATAGTCTTTCTAGCACAGATACGCAGTATTTT.

The gene calls are TRBV5-1 and TRBJ2-7; the match to TRBD1 covers 9 bases. The CDR3 extends over 14 amino acids. V lost 7 bases to trimming and J lost 6 bases; unmatched junction nucleotides: 11. Germline CDR1 reads SGHRS; CDR2 reads YFSETQ. CDR3 loop: CASGTGTGFFEQYF. In nucleotides, the CDR3 is TGCGCCAGCGGCACGGGGACAGGGTTCTTCGAGCAGTACTTC.

This clonotype was counted between two and nine times. V usage is TRBV20-1 and J usage is TRBJ1-2; TRBD1 matches at 9 bases. Looked up from germline, CDR1 is DFQATT and CDR2 is SNEGSKA (reference sequence). V gave up 2 bases and J gave up 7 bases; unmatched junction bases: 5. CDR3 length: 13 amino acids. CDR3 coding DNA: TGCAGTGCTAGATCAGGGACAGGGATTGGCTACACCTTC. Translated: CSARSGTGIGYTF.

The chain joins TRBV20-1 to TRBJ2-1; the match to TRBD2 covers 12 bases. Germline-derived CDR1 and CDR2 are DFQATT and SNEGSKA (reference sequence). CDR3 length equals 14 residues. With 5 bases clipped from V and 8 bases from J, the junction kept 7 bases outside the gene matches. CDR3 bases: TGCAGTGCTGAGACTAGCGGGAGTCTGGATGAGCAGTTCTTC. Encoded protein: CSAETSGSLDEQFF.

The chain has TRBV5-6 and TRBJ2-4; 8 bases map to TRBD1. Losses at the gene ends were 4 bases for V and 10 bases for J; bases not matched to a gene: 7. CDR1 and CDR2 (germline): SGHDT, YYEEEE. The CDR3 covers 13 residues. The DNA of the CDR3 is TGTGCCAGCAGCGTCCAGGGGGCTCGGATTCAGTACTTC. Translation: CASSVQGARIQYF.

As to this clonotype: An end of the junction does not agree with germline; a read error may underlie this. This chain joins TRBV7-7 and TRBJ2-7; 8 bases map to TRBD1. Germline assignment: CDR1 SSHAT and CDR2 FNYEAQ (reference sequence). CDR3 length: 15 amino acids. CDR3 sequence reads: CTSSLGDRSSYEQYF. The CDR3 DNA reads as TGTACCAGCAGCTTGGGGGACAGGAGCTCCTACGAGCAGTACTTC.